These 21 T cell receptor beta chains came from one sample sequenced in a study of blood T cell repertoires in COVID-19. The assay was immunoSEQ multiplex PCR, and TCRdb's table has in-frame clones only and misses some. The table lists about 240,000 clones, about four fifths of them singletons. The sample taken for sequencing was peripheral blood. Source of these receptors: a woman of 80 years or more with acute or convalescent COVID-19.

This chain uses TRBV6-5 with TRBJ2-7; possibly TRBD1 for D (6 bases). The CDR3 spans 15 residues. Trimming removed 4 bases from V and 3 bases from J, with 16 bases in between. The V gene's germline CDR1 is MNHEY and CDR2 SVGAGI. The CDR3 nucleotides read TGTGCCAGCAGTTCCATCAGGGGCCAGGGCTACGAGCAGTACTTC. Protein product: CASSSIRGQGYEQYF.

The gene calls are TRBV2 and TRBJ2-2; 8 positions match TRBD2. The J segment lost 6 bases and the V segment lost 5 bases, leaving 8 bases of the junction unmatched. In germline, CDR1 is SNHLY, CDR2 FYNNEI. The CDR3 sequence is 15 residues long. In nucleotides, the CDR3 is TGTGCCAGCAGTACATTCCGGGGGGGCTCCGGGGAGCTGTTTTTT. It codes for CASSTFRGGSGELFF.

V usage is TRBV30 and J usage is TRBJ1-3; D gene unclear. From germline, CDR1 is GTSNPN and CDR2 SVGIG (reference sequence). Trimming took 4 bases from V and 4 from J, leaving 8 bases between them. This CDR3 spans 12 amino acids. The CDR3 region is CAWTGRGNTIYF. As DNA, the CDR3 is TGTGCCTGGACAGGTCGGGGAAACACCATATATTTT.

This sequence joins TRBV3-1 (or the pseudogene TRBV3-2) and TRBJ2-7; D ambiguous. The CDR3 has 16 amino acids. Germline lookup yields CDR1 LGHDT and CDR2 YNNKEL (reference sequence). V lost 0 bases, J lost 6 bases, and 18 bases lay in between. The CDR3 here is CASSQELMTALGEQYF. The CDR3 DNA sequence: TGTGCCAGCAGCCAAGAACTAATGACGGCCTTGGGCGAGCAGTACTTC.

The chain uses TRBV5-1 and TRBJ2-1, with 10 bases matching TRBD1. Germline CDR1 SGHRS, CDR2 YFSETQ. This CDR3 region has 15 residues. The V gene end was trimmed by 0 bases and the J gene end by 8 bases; junction bases not matched to a gene: 5. The CDR3 region is CASSLGWDRGDEQFF. In DNA form, the CDR3 reads TGCGCCAGCAGCTTGGGCTGGGACAGGGGCGATGAGCAGTTCTTC.

The chain couples TRBV14 to TRBJ1-4, with no clear D. The CDR3 length is 16 residues. Trimming pared 1 base from V and 7 bases from J, leaving 16 bases between. In germline, CDR1 is SGHDN, CDR2 FVKESK. The CDR3, as DNA: TGTGCCAGCAGCCAAGCGTTCGACTGGAGAGGTGAAAAACTGTTTTTT. It specifies CASSQAFDWRGEKLFF.

The CDR3 spells CASSQNEDLKQFF. The CDR3 DNA reads TGTGCCAGCTCACAGAACGAGGATCTTAAGCAGTTCTTC. V is TRBV18 and J is TRBJ2-1; D is uncertain. The ends were cut back, 4 bases at V and 11 bases at J, with 15 bases in the middle. The CDR3 runs 13 residues. Per the germline V gene, CDR1 is KGHSH and CDR2 is LQKENI.

The chain links TRBV6-5 to TRBJ1-2; D ambiguous. Germline V gene data show CDR1 as MNHEY and CDR2 as SVGAGI. V shed 5 bases and J shed 2 bases, with 15 bases lying between them. This CDR3 is built from 15 residues. CDR3 in DNA: TGTGCCAGCAGTCCTCCCCAGGAAAGAAACTATGGCTACACCTTC. It is translated as CASSPPQERNYGYTF.

The CDR3 region has the DNA TGTGCCAGCTCACCCCAGGGGACGAACACTGAAGCTTTCTTT. Its translation is CASSPQGTNTEAFF. The chain uses TRBV18 and TRBJ1-1, with D perhaps matching TRBD1 (6 bases). V shed 3 bases and J shed 1 base, with 9 bases lying between them. The length of the CDR3 is 14 residues. Germline lookup yields CDR1 KGHSH and CDR2 LQKENI.

This rearrangement joins TRBV19 to TRBJ1-6; D not resolved. Germline V gives CDR1 LNHDA, CDR2 SQIVND (reference sequence). The CDR3 has 16 amino acids. Trimming removed 3 bases at V and 2 bases at J, with 11 bases between. CDR3 nucleotides: TGTGCCAGTAGTATGGGCTCGGGAGCCTATAATTCACCCCTCCACTTT. Protein: CASSMGSGAYNSPLHF.

The rearrangement links TRBV30 to TRBJ1-4; the D is unclear. The V gene lost 2 bases and the J gene lost 7 bases, with 14 bases spanning the gap. The CDR3 length is 14 residues. The V gene's germline CDR1 is GTSNPN and CDR2 SVGIG (reference sequence). CDR3 residues: CAWSRTRGVEKLFF. CDR3 nucleotide sequence: TGTGCCTGGAGTAGGACTCGAGGAGTTGAAAAACTGTTTTTT.

The chain joins TRBV2 to TRBJ1-4, with TRBD1 matching over 9 bases. Germline assignment: CDR1 SNHLY and CDR2 FYNNEI. The CDR3 extends over 15 amino acids. The junction had 12 bases not matched to a gene; V was cut back by 1 base and J by 15 bases. DNA of the CDR3: TGTGCCAGCAGTGAAGGGGGGACAGGGCAGATCAGAGTGTTTTTT. Residues: CASSEGGTGQIRVFF.

The chain has TRBV5-1 and TRBJ1-4; 7 bases agree with TRBD1. Germline V gives CDR1 SGHRS, CDR2 YFSETQ. CDR3 length: 15 amino acids. The V and J ends lost 0 bases and 5 bases, in that order; junction bases with no gene match: 4. CDR3 bases: TGCGCCAGCAGCTTGGCCGGGACAGTCAATGAAAAACTGTTTTTT. Protein sequence: CASSLAGTVNEKLFF.

This chain uses TRBV7-2 with TRBJ2-1, with 7 bases fitting TRBD1. The V gene end was trimmed by 5 bases and the J gene end by 11 bases; junction bases not matched to a gene: 6. The CDR3 runs 12 residues. From germline, CDR1 is SGHTA and CDR2 FQGNSA. The CDR3 coding sequence is TGTGCCAGCAGCCCTGGGACAGCAAAGCAGTTCTTC. It specifies CASSPGTAKQFF. The entire variable domain, with the rest obtained from reference TRBV7-2 and TRBJ2-1, is as follows: GAGVSQSPSNKVTEKGKDVELRCDPISGHTALYWYRQSLGQGLEFLIYFQGNSAPDKSGLPSDRFSAERTGGSVSTLTIQRTQQEDSAVYLCASSPGTAKQFFGPGTRLTVL.

This clone has just one count. V and J are TRBV9 and TRBJ2-1; 8 bases line up with TRBD2. Germline V lookup: CDR1 SGDLS, CDR2 YYNGEE. The CDR3 totals 15 residues. J gave up 4 bases and V 6 bases, and 9 bases lay outside the gene matches. The CDR3 protein is CASNPGRGAYNEQFF. The CDR3 nucleotides are TGTGCCAGCAATCCCGGGCGGGGGGCTTACAATGAGCAGTTCTTC.

The CDR3 coding sequence is TGTGCCAGCAGTTACGCCGACAGGGGAAACACCATATATTTT. Its protein product is CASSYADRGNTIYF. The chain is built from TRBV6-6 and TRBJ1-3; D is possibly TRBD1 (6 bases). CDR3 length: 14 amino acids. Germline CDR1 is MNHNY and CDR2 is SVGAGI (reference sequence). Trimming cost V 2 bases and J 4 bases, with 9 bases left between them.

A note on this clone: Other DNA sequences in the same sample also yield this CDR3. The rearrangement uses TRBV11-2 and TRBJ1-4; D might be TRBD1 (6 bases). The germline V gene has CDR1 SGHAT and CDR2 FQNNGV. The CDR3 sequence is 14 residues long. The V and J ends lost 6 bases and 2 bases respectively, with 10 bases between them. CDR3 in amino acids: CASRQTGTNEKLFF. In DNA, the CDR3 is TGTGCCAGCAGACAGACAGGCACTAATGAAAAACTGTTTTTT. Based on the CDR3 plus reference TRBV11-2 and TRBJ1-4, the full variable domain is EAGVAQSPRYKIIEKRQSVAFWCNPISGHATLYWYQQILGQGPKLLIQFQNNGVVDDSQLPKDRFSAERLKGVDSTLKIQPAKLEDSAVYLCASRQTGTNEKLFFGSGTQLSVL.

DNA for the CDR3: TGTGCCAGCAGTTTAGGGGCGGGACGGCTATATGGCTACACCTTC. Its translation: CASSLGAGRLYGYTF. V is TRBV27 and J is TRBJ1-2, with D possibly TRBD1 on 5 matching bases. Trimming removed 2 bases from V and 5 bases from J, with 15 bases in between. Germline CDR1 MNHEY, CDR2 SMNVEV (reference sequence). This CDR3 is built from 15 residues.

This sequence joins TRBV19 and TRBJ1-4; 8 nucleotides agree with TRBD1. CDR1 is LNHDA, CDR2 SQIVND, per germline (reference sequence). The CDR3 is 16 amino acids. V shed 7 bases and J 0 bases; nucleotides not matched to a gene: 7. The CDR3 nucleotides read TGTGCCAGTAAAAAAGGACAGGGTGCAACTAATGAAAAACTGTTTTTT. Amino acid sequence: CASKKGQGATNEKLFF. Supplemented by reference TRBV19 and TRBJ1-4, the full variable domain reads DGGITQSPKYLFRKEGQNVTLSCEQNLNHDAMYWYRQDPGQGLRLIYYSQIVNDFQKGDIAEGYSVSREKKESFPLTVTSAQKNPTAFYLCASKKGQGATNEKLFFGSGTQLSVL.

The V and J genes are TRBV3-1 (or the pseudogene TRBV3-2) and TRBJ2-5; unclear D gene. CDR1 and CDR2 (germline): LGHDT, YNNKEL (reference sequence). Trimming shortened V by 0 bases and J by 1 base, and 9 bases separated the two germline ends. This CDR3 comprises 15 residues. The CDR3: CASSQDSQIQETQYF. The CDR3 DNA follows: TGTGCCAGCAGCCAAGATTCGCAGATCCAAGAGACCCAGTACTTC.

This chain uses TRBV19 with TRBJ1-5; 7 bases match TRBD1. CDR1 is LNHDA, CDR2 SQIVND, per germline (reference sequence). This CDR3 is built from 15 residues. Trimming removed 2 bases from V and 2 bases from J; junction bases left unmatched: 3. CDR3 bases: TGTGCCAGTAGTATACAGGGGGGTCGCAATCAGCCCCAGCATTTT. It specifies CASSIQGGRNQPQHF.